This T cell receptor (beta chain) was profiled in a study of shared clonotypes between healthy human individuals. Trimming left V 1 base short and J 0 bases short, with 13 bases between. CDR3 length: 18 residues. Germline V gene data show CDR1 as SEHNR and CDR2 as FQNEAQ (reference sequence). Donors, healthy HIV-negative adults, lacked recent acute infections or vaccinations. Across several immunoSEQ plates, the genomic DNA of each subset was split evenly. Sequencing was performed with immunoSEQ multiplex PCR; in TCRdb, only in-frame clones are kept and a portion is missing. Of 2 million to 2.5 million clones in the sample, approximately 95% were seen once.

The TCR originated in a man aged 18 to 30 in good health. Some clones in this sample may be carry-over from other donors' samples. The sequenced sample consisted of naive CD4+ T cells from PBMCs. Subset denoted: CD45RA+ positively selected. The rearrangement joins TRBV7-9 to TRBJ2-6; D gene unclear. Here the CDR3 reads CASSLGRYVGSGANVLTF. CDR3 nucleotide sequence: TGTGCCAGCAGCTTAGGAAGATACGTTGGCTCTGGGGCCAACGTCCTGACTTTC.